Sequencing of this T cell receptor (beta chain) was carried out in a study of cytomegalovirus exposure and HLA in healthy donors. The PCR made use of 60 Vbeta and 13 Jbeta primers. Libraries were prepared by immunoSEQ multiplex PCR; TCRdb keeps only in-frame clonotypes and omits some of them. In the table there are under 200,000 clones, over 75% of which are singletons. CDR1 and CDR2 (germline): MNHEY, SMNVEV (reference sequence). The ends lost 4 bases at V and 3 bases at J; junction bases unmatched: 4. The CDR3 has 15 amino acids. This sequence was found in a woman between 50 and 59 years old in good health and CMV-seronegative. The chain recombines TRBV27 with TRBJ2-7; 12 positions agree with TRBD2. Sequenced material: PBMCs. The CDR3 loop is CASSSRLAGDYEQYF. The CDR3, as DNA: TGTGCCAGCAGTTCCCGACTAGCGGGGGACTACGAGCAGTACTTC.